This T cell receptor beta chain is from a study of blood T cell repertoires in COVID-19. Under the authors' procedure: Amplifying reference gene primers gave estimates of nucleated cell counts. Produced via immunoSEQ multiplex PCR; TCRdb's table is partial and in-frame only. From that table come the V and J calls and clone size; the DNA was used to work out D and trimming. The sample lists a few hundred thousand clones, approximately 83% occurring once. The germline V and J ends were trimmed by 5 bases and 7 bases, with 15 bases remaining between them. The germline V gene encodes CDR1 SEHNR and CDR2 FQNEAQ (reference sequence). The length of the CDR3 is 14 residues. Participants were aged roughly 18 to 90 years, lived in over 20 US areas, and enrolled virtually.

What was sequenced was PBMCs or T cells enriched from blood (not recorded which). The chain couples TRBV7-9 to TRBJ1-5; maybe TRBD1 (6 bases). This receptor was obtained from a man in his forties or fifties who had recovered from COVID-19. For the CDR3, the DNA is TGTGCCAGCAGCGCAGGGGCAGGGCGGCAGCCCCAGCATTTT. It encodes CASSAGAGRQPQHF.